The next 27 T cell receptor beta chains were all read from a single sample in a study of CD4 T cells in relation to SARS-CoV-2 and coronaviruses. The unexposed donors gave CD4+ T cells in about 2011-2018, prior to COVID-19. Some clones are missing from TCRdb's copy, which holds only in-frame ones; the method was immunoSEQ multiplex PCR. Of under 90,000 clones in the sample, just over 90% are singletons; the top ten hold under 0.3%. Sequencing was carried out using naive CD4+ T cells from PBMCs. Specified subset: naive CD4+ T cells isolated by negative enrichment. Receptor source: a human donor in good health.

The genes are TRBV11-3 and TRBJ2-3; TRBD2 matches 9 bases. The CDR3 is 16 residues long. V shed 6 bases and J 8 bases; nucleotides not matched to a gene: 15. Germline lookup yields CDR1 SGHNT and CDR2 YENEEA. The CDR3: CASSLRTSELSVTQYF. CDR3 in DNA: TGTGCCAGCAGTCTCCGGACTAGCGAATTGTCGGTTACGCAGTATTTT.

The table lists this clone with a count of one. This specimen includes other DNA sequences encoding the same CDR3. The chain carries TRBV28 and TRBJ1-1; D uncertain. This CDR3 contains 11 residues. Per germline, CDR1 MDHEN and CDR2 SYDVKM. Trimming removed 6 bases at V and 2 bases at J, with 4 bases between. The CDR3 DNA is TGTGCCAGCAGATTAAACACTGAAGCTTTCTTT. Residues: CASRLNTEAFF.

Turning to this clone: Sequence at one end of the junction differs from germline and may be a read error. V usage is TRBV6-5 and J usage is TRBJ2-4; 7 nucleotides align to TRBD2. This CDR3 is built from 13 residues. Looked up from germline, CDR1 is MNHEY and CDR2 is SVGAGI. The CDR3 sequence: CASSPQRDPPSNF. The CDR3 bases are TGTGCCAGCAGTCCACAGCGGGACCCGCCCTCGAACTTC.

The rearrangement uses TRBV7-8 and TRBJ2-7; 7 nucleotides match TRBD1. The CDR3 runs 14 residues. J was trimmed by 0 bases and V by 4 bases; bases with no gene match: 3. From germline, CDR1 is SGHVS and CDR2 FQNEAQ. CDR3 nucleotide sequence: TGTGCCAGCAGCTCGGACAGGCCCTCCTACGAGCAGTACTTC. Translation: CASSSDRPSYEQYF.

The rearrangement links TRBV28 to TRBJ2-2; D not certain. Trimming pared 6 bases from V and 3 bases from J, leaving 5 bases between. The CDR3 totals 12 residues. CDR1 is MDHEN and CDR2 is SYDVKM in the germline V gene. CDR3 protein: CASRYYTGELFF. The CDR3, as DNA: TGTGCCAGCAGATACTACACCGGGGAGCTGTTTTTT.

The chain combines TRBV30 with TRBJ1-2; TRBD1 might be the D (5 bases). The V end lost 0 bases, the J end lost 4 bases, and 9 bases lay between the germline ends. The CDR3 consists of 13 residues. CDR1 and CDR2 (germline): GTSNPN, SVGIG (reference sequence). CDR3 residues: CAWSVGRIYGYTF. The CDR3 DNA reads TGTGCCTGGAGTGTGGGGCGGATCTATGGCTACACCTTC. The full variable domain, with the rest looked up from reference TRBV30 and TRBJ1-2, is SQTIHQWPATLVQPVGSPLSLECTVEGTSNPNLYWYRQAAGRGLQLLFYSVGIGQISSEVPQNLSASRPQDRQFILSSKKLLLSDSGFYLCAWSVGRIYGYTFGSGTRLTVV.

This chain joins TRBV28 and TRBJ2-1; 10 bases agree with TRBD2. Germline-derived CDR1 and CDR2 are MDHEN and SYDVKM. V dropped 5 bases and J dropped 4; count of bases not matched to a gene: 8. The CDR3 contains 16 residues. CDR3 protein: CASSPSSSGRYNEQFF. CDR3 bases: TGTGCCAGCAGTCCATCCTCTAGCGGGAGATACAATGAGCAGTTCTTC.

The rearrangement joins TRBV19 to TRBJ1-2; D is ambiguous. Germline-derived CDR1 and CDR2 are LNHDA and SQIVND (reference sequence). V was trimmed by 10 bases and J by 11 bases, leaving 14 bases between them. This CDR3 contains 10 residues. CDR3 residues: CATLRGRYTF. The CDR3, as DNA: TGTGCCACTCTACGCGGGAGGTACACCTTC.

The chain combines TRBV2 with TRBJ1-2; unclear D gene. CDR3 length: 11 amino acids. The germline gives CDR1 SNHLY, CDR2 FYNNEI. The V end was cut by 6 bases, the J end by 8 bases, with 10 bases between. The DNA for the CDR3 is TGTGCCAGCAGGATACAAGCAGGCTACACCTTC. This translates into CASRIQAGYTF. Filled out from reference TRBV2 and TRBJ1-2, the complete variable domain reads EPEVTQTPSHQVTQMGQEVILRCVPISNHLYFYWYRQILGQKVEFLVSFYNNEISEKSEIFDDQFSVERPDGSNFTLKIRSTKLEDSAMYFCASRIQAGYTFGSGTRLTVV.

The chain links TRBV7-9 to TRBJ1-1; 9 bases agree with TRBD1. Losses at the gene ends were 5 bases for V and 5 bases for J; bases not matched to a gene: 3. The length of the CDR3 is 13 residues. Germline V gene lookup returns CDR1 SEHNR and CDR2 FQNEAQ (reference sequence). The DNA for the CDR3 is TGTGCCAGCAGCCAGACAGGGGGGACTGAAGCTTTCTTT. It translates to CASSQTGGTEAFF.

The chain is built from TRBV4-1 and TRBJ2-3, with 12 bases aligning to TRBD2. Per the germline V gene, CDR1 is MGHRA and CDR2 is YSYEKL. CDR3 length equals 17 residues. V trimming: 0 bases; J trimming: 0 bases; junction bases outside the gene matches: 1. The CDR3 nucleotides are TGCGCCAGCAGCCAAGACCTAGCGGGGGGGAGCACAGATACGCAGTATTTT. This encodes CASSQDLAGGSTDTQYF.

This clone was seen only once. J is TRBJ2-1 and V is TRBV19; 7 nucleotides match TRBD1. CDR3 length equals 14 residues. After removal of 4 bases from V and 4 bases from J, the junction contained 4 bases not matched to a gene. Germline V gene lookup returns CDR1 LNHDA and CDR2 SQIVND (reference sequence). The CDR3 protein is CASSKTGFYNEQFF. The CDR3 DNA reads as TGTGCCAGTAGTAAGACAGGGTTTTACAATGAGCAGTTCTTC.

The rearrangement joins TRBV9 to TRBJ2-4; TRBD2 might be the D (5 bases). V shed 0 bases and J shed 8 bases, with 12 bases lying between them. Germline V gene sequence: CDR1 SGDLS, CDR2 YYNGEE. The CDR3 covers 14 residues. CDR3 in DNA: TGTGCCAGCAGCGTAGAGGGTCCCGGGGACATTCAGTACTTC. Translating gives CASSVEGPGDIQYF.

The rearrangement joins TRBV7-3 to TRBJ2-3, with D hard to call. This CDR3 is 13 amino acids long. Trimming shortened V by 5 bases and J by 3 bases, and 9 bases separated the two germline ends. Germline-derived CDR1 and CDR2 are SGHTA and FQGTGA. The DNA of the CDR3 is TGTGCCAGCAGCCTCTTGAATACAGATACGCAGTATTTT. Amino acid sequence: CASSLLNTDTQYF.

The CDR3 coding sequence is TGTGCCAGCAGCGTAGGCGGGCTTTACAATGAGCAGTTCTTC. Residues: CASSVGGLYNEQFF. The rearrangement joins TRBV9 to TRBJ2-1, with D possibly TRBD2 on 5 matching bases. Germline loops: CDR1 SGDLS, CDR2 YYNGEE. Deletions cut 0 bases from V and 4 bases from J, with 8 bases between. The CDR3 spans 14 residues.

The chain uses TRBV5-1 and TRBJ2-7; D gene ambiguous. Germline CDR1 is SGHRS and CDR2 is YFSETQ. The CDR3 sequence is 14 residues long. Deletions cut 0 bases from V and 2 bases from J, with 9 bases between. The CDR3 loop is CASSLESRAYEQYF. In DNA form, the CDR3 reads TGCGCCAGCAGCTTGGAGAGTCGGGCCTACGAGCAGTACTTC.

The rearrangement links TRBV7-9 to TRBJ2-7; D not resolved. CDR1 and CDR2 from the germline V gene are SEHNR and FQNEAQ (reference sequence). The CDR3 covers 14 residues. The germline V and J ends were trimmed by 1 base and 4 bases, with 11 bases remaining between them. The CDR3 loop reads CASSLERPGYEQYF. The CDR3 DNA is TGTGCCAGCAGCTTAGAACGGCCCGGTTACGAGCAGTACTTC.

The rearrangement links TRBV4-1 to TRBJ2-7; TRBD2 matches at 7 bases. V shed 4 bases, J shed 2 bases, and the junction held 5 bases outside the gene matches. CDR3 length: 14 amino acids. The V gene's germline CDR1 is MGHRA and CDR2 YSYEKL. CDR3 protein: CASSRHAGAYEQYF. As DNA, the CDR3 is TGCGCCAGCAGCCGGCACGCGGGAGCCTACGAGCAGTACTTC.

This clone occurred once. The chain couples TRBV4-2 to TRBJ1-1; maybe TRBD1 (5 bases). V was clipped by 2 bases and J by 0 bases, with 10 bases between them. The CDR3 totals 15 residues. The germline V gene encodes CDR1 LGHNA and CDR2 YNFKEQ. The CDR3 loop is CASSQSARVNTEAFF. CDR3 DNA: TGTGCCAGCAGCCAATCCGCCAGGGTGAACACTGAAGCTTTCTTT.

V and J are TRBV7-2 and TRBJ1-5; D gene uncertain. The CDR3 totals 13 residues. The germline CDR1 and CDR2 sequences are SGHTA and FQGNSA. Deletions cut 0 bases from V and 6 bases from J, with 6 bases between. CDR3 coding DNA: TGTGCCAGCAGCTTAGCTGCGAGTCAGCCCCAGCATTTT. Protein sequence: CASSLAASQPQHF.

The chain combines TRBV6-1 with TRBJ2-1; 7 positions match TRBD1. The CDR3 has 16 residues. CDR1 MNHNS and CDR2 SASEGT come from the germline V gene. J lost 3 bases, V lost 3 bases, and 8 bases had no gene match. CDR3 in DNA: TGTGCCAGCAGTGAGTGGCCGGGACAGCTCTACAATGAGCAGTTCTTC. Protein sequence: CASSEWPGQLYNEQFF.

The chain uses TRBV7-9 and TRBJ1-2; D remains unclear. Looked up from germline, CDR1 is SEHNR and CDR2 is FQNEAQ (reference sequence). V lost 2 bases and J lost 4, with 11 bases in between. This CDR3 comprises 14 residues. The CDR3 nucleotides read TGTGCCAGCAGCTTAAGTGGGCTTAGCTATGGCTACACCTTC. Translated: CASSLSGLSYGYTF.

This clone was detected only once. V is TRBV9 and J is TRBJ2-5; D call uncertain. V was pared by 7 bases and J by 7 bases, with 17 bases between. Germline V gene data show CDR1 as SGDLS and CDR2 as YYNGEE. The CDR3 has 13 amino acids. The chain's CDR3 is CASVRIPLATQYF. CDR3 DNA: TGTGCCAGCGTCAGGATCCCCCTTGCGACCCAGTACTTC.

The gene calls are TRBV7-9 and TRBJ2-4; D possibly corresponds to TRBD1 (5 bases). The CDR3 extends over 18 amino acids. Germline CDR1 reads SEHNR; CDR2 reads FQNEAQ (reference sequence). V lost 5 bases, J lost 0 bases, and 20 bases lay in between. In nucleotides, the CDR3 is TGTGCCAGCAGCGAGGACAAGACCCGATTACTAGCCAAAAACATTCAGTACTTC. Its translation: CASSEDKTRLLAKNIQYF.

The chain recombines TRBV18 with TRBJ1-5, with unresolved D. V dropped 5 bases and J dropped 6 bases, with 17 bases sitting between them. Germline V gene data show CDR1 as KGHSH and CDR2 as LQKENI. The CDR3 extends over 15 amino acids. The CDR3 DNA reads as TGTGCCAGCTCAATTGTAAGTGTGAAAGGTCAGCCCCAGCATTTT. Its translation is CASSIVSVKGQPQHF.

This chain uses TRBV5-1 with TRBJ1-2; D uncertain. The germline gives CDR1 SGHRS, CDR2 YFSETQ. With 0 bases removed from V and 1 base from J, the gap between germline ends came to 10 bases. CDR3 size: 15 residues. The CDR3 bases are TGCGCCAGCAGCTTGGAGTTCACCTATAACTATGGCTACACCTTC. It yields the protein CASSLEFTYNYGYTF.

The CDR3 nucleotides are TGTGCCACCAGTGAATTGGTGGCGAATAAAGATACGCAGTATTTT. Residues: CATSELVANKDTQYF. This chain joins TRBV24-1 and TRBJ2-3; no clear D gene. V was pared by 4 bases and J by 5 bases, with 15 bases between. This CDR3 contains 15 residues. Germline assignment: CDR1 KGHDR and CDR2 SFDVKD.